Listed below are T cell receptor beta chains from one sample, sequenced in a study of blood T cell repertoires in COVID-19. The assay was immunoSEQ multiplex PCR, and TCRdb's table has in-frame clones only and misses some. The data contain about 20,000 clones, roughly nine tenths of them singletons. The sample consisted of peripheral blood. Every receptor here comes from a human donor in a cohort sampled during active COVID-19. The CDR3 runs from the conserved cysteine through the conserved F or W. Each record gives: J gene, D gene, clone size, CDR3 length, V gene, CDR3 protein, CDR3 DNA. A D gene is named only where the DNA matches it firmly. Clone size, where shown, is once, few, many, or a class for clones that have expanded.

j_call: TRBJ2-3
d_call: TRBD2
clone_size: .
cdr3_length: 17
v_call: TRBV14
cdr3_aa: CASSPLAGASVADTQYF
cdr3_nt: TGTGCCAGCAGCCCCCTAGCGGGAGCGTCGGTGGCAGATACGCAGTATTTT

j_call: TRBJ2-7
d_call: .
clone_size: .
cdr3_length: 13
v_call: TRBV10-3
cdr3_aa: CAISEREFEAQYF
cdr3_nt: TGTGCCATCAGTGAGCGGGAGTTTGAGGCGCAGTACTTC

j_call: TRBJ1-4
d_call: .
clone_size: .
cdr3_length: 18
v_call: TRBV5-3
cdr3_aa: CARRHRVVVGATNEKLFF
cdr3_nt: TGTGCCAGAAGGCACAGGGTGGTGGTTGGGGCAACTAATGAAAAACTGTTTTTT

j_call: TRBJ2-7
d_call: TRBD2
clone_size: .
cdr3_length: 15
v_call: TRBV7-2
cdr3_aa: CASSLRLAGEYEQYF
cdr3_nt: TGTGCCAGCAGCTTACGCCTAGCGGGAGAGTACGAGCAGTACTTC

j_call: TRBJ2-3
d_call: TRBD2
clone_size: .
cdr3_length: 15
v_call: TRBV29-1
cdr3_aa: CSVDLGEGGPDTQYF
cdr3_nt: TGCAGCGTTGATTTAGGGGAGGGCGGCCCAGATACGCAGTATTTT

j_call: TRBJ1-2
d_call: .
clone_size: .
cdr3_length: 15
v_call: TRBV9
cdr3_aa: CASSVEGESRYGYTF
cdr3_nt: TGTGCCAGCAGCGTAGAGGGGGAGTCTAGGTATGGCTACACCTTC

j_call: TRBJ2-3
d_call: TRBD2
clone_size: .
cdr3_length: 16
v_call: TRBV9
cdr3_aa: CASSVRPGGTTDTQYF
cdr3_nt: TGTGCCAGCAGCGTACGCCCGGGAGGGACCACAGATACGCAGTATTTT

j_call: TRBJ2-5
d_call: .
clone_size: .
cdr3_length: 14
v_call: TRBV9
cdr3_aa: CASSSRAGRETQYF
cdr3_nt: TGTGCCAGCAGCTCCCGAGCAGGCCGAGAGACCCAGTACTTC

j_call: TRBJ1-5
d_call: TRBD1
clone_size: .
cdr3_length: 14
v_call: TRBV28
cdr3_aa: CASRTTGENQPQHF
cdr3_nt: TGTGCCAGCAGGACCACAGGGGAGAATCAGCCCCAGCATTTT

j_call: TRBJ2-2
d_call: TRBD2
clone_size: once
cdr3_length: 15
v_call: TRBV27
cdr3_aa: CASSYRTSSTGELFF
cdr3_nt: TGTGCCAGCAGTTACCGGACTAGCAGCACCGGGGAGCTGTTTTTT

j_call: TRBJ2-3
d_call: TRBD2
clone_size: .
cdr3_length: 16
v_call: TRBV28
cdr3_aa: CASSPLAGGKTDTQYF
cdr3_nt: TGTGCCAGCAGTCCCCTAGCGGGAGGGAAGACAGATACGCAGTATTTT

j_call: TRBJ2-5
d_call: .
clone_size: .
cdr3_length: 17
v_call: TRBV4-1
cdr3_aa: CASSQDYRTAEVETQYF
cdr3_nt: TGCGCCAGCAGCCAAGATTACCGGACAGCGGAGGTGGAGACCCAGTACTTC

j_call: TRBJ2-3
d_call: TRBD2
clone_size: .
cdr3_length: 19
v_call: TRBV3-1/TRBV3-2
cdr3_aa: CASSQDLGLAGVSEDTQYF
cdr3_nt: TGTGCCAGCAGCCAAGATCTCGGACTAGCGGGAGTATCGGAAGATACGCAGTATTTT

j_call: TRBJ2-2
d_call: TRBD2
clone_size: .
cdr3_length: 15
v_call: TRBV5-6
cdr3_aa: CASSLGTRGTGELFF
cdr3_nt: TGTGCCAGCAGCCTCGGGACTAGGGGCACCGGGGAGCTGTTTTTT

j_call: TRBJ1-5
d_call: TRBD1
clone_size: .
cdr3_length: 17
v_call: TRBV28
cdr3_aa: CASSYHPGQGDQSAQHF
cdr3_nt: TGTGCCAGCAGTTACCATCCGGGACAGGGGGACCAATCAGCCCAGCATTTT

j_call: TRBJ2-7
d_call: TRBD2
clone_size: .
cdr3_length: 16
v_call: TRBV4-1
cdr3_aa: CASSQEEAGGLREQYF
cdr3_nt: TGCGCCAGCAGCCAAGAAGAAGCGGGAGGTCTCCGCGAGCAGTACTTC

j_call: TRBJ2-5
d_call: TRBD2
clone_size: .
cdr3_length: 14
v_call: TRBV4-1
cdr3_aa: CASSQAGRKETQYF
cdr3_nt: TGCGCCAGCAGCCAAGCCGGGAGGAAAGAGACCCAGTACTTC

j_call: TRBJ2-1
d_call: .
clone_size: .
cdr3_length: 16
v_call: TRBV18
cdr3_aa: CASSPRPGSSYNEQFF
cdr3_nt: TGTGCCAGCTCACCCCGCCCGGGTAGCTCCTACAATGAGCAGTTCTTC

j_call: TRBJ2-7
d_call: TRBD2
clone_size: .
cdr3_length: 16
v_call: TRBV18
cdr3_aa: CASSPLTSGSSYEQYF
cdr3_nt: TGTGCCAGCTCACCACTGACTAGCGGGAGCTCCTACGAGCAGTACTTC

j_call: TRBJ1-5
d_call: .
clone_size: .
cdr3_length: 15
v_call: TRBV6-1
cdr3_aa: CASSEPVTGSQPQHF
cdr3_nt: TGTGCCAGCAGTGAGCCGGTTACGGGAAGTCAGCCCCAGCATTTT

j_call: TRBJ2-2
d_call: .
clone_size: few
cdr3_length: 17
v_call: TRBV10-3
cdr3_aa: CAISRTVPGANTGELFF
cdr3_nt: TGTGCCATCAGTAGGACAGTCCCGGGCGCGAACACCGGGGAGCTGTTTTTT

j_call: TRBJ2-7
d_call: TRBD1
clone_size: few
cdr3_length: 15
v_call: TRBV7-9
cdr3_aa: CASSSRDSGSYEQYF
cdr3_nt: TGTGCCAGCAGCTCCCGGGACAGTGGATCCTACGAGCAGTACTTC

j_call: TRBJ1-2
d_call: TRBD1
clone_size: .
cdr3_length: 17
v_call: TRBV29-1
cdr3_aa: CSVENLIEGQGNYGYTF
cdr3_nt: TGCAGCGTTGAAAATCTGATTGAGGGACAGGGGAACTATGGCTACACCTTC

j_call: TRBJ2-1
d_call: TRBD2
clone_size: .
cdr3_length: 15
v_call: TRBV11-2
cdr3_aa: CASSLLAGTYNEQFF
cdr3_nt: TGTGCCAGCAGCTTGCTAGCGGGAACCTACAATGAGCAGTTCTTC

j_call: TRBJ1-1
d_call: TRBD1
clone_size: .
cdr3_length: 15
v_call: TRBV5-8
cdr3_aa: CASSYTEQGDTEAFF
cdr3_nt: TGTGCCAGCAGCTACACGGAACAGGGGGACACTGAAGCTTTCTTT

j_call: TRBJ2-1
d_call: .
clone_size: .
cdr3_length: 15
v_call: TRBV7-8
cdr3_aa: CASTRWGGSYNEQFF
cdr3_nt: TGTGCCAGCACCCGATGGGGGGGCAGTTACAATGAGCAGTTCTTC

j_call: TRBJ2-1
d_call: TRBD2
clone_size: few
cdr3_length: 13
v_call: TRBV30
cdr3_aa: CAWTTSGIDEQFF
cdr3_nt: TGTGCCTGGACCACTAGCGGGATTGATGAGCAGTTCTTC